The following is a T cell receptor beta chain sequence with its context. Its cognate antigen is unknown. The data were taken from a study of Ad26.COV2.S vaccination and SARS-CoV-2 variants. Turning to the study itself: The donor belonged to the COV1001 Ad26.COV2.S trial arm. Study-level points and caveats: Substantial post-vaccination breadth of spike-specific CD8+ and CD4+ T cell responses was reported.

The method was immunoSEQ multiplex PCR; TCRdb's version includes in-frame clones alone and lacks a portion of them. The profile covers 360,000 or so clones, with around 91% appearing a single time and about 1.9% taken by the ten largest. Documented treatment: over 15 received Ad26.COV2.S at low or high dose, single or two shots; about 5 received placebo; per-sample allocation not given. On day 63 after the first injection, vaccine and placebo recipients gave samples. In Boston, an adult donor aged 18-55 years took part. J lost 5 bases, V lost 5 bases, and 12 bases had no gene match. CDR3 size: 16 residues. The germline gives CDR1 LNHNV, CDR2 YYDKDF (reference sequence).

The sequence came from a person between 18 and 65 years old who received the Ad26.COV2.S COVID-19 vaccine or a placebo. The chain combines TRBV15 with TRBJ2-7; 10 bases line up with TRBD2. Source: peripheral blood, taken in a trial of Ad26.COV2.S vaccine versus placebo. The CDR3 bases are TGTGCCACCAGCCGGCTTGAGGCTAGCGGGAGAAACGAGCAGTACTTC. Translated, it gives CATSRLEASGRNEQYF.